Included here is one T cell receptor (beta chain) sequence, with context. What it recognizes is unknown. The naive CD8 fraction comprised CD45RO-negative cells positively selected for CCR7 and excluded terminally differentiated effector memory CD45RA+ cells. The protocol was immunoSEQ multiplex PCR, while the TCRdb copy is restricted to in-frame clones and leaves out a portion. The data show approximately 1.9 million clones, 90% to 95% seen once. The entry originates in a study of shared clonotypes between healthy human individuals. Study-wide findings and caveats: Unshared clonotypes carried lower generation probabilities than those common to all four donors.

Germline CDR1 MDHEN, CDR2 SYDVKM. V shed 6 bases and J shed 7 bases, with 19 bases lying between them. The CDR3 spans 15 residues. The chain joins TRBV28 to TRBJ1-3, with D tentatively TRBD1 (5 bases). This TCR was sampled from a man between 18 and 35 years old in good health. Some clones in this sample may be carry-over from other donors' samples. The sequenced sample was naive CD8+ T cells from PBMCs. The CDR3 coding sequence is TGTGCCAGCAGCCGTACAGGAATAGAGATTAACACCATATATTTT. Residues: CASSRTGIEINTIYF.